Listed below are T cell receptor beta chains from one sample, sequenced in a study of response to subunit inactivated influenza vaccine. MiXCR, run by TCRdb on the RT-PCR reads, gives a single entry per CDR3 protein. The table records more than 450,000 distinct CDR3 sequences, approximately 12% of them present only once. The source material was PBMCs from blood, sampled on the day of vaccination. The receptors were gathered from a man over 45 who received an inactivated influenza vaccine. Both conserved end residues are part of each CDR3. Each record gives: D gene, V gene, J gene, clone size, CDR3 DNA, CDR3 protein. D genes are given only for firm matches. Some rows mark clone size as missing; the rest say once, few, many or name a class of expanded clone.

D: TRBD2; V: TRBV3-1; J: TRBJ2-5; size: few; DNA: TGTGCCAGCAGCCAAGACCCTAGCGGGAGCGGTGAGACCCAGTACTTC; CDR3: CASSQDPSGSGETQYF
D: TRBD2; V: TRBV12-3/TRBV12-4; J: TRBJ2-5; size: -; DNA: TGTGCCAGCAGCATCGGGACTAGCGGGAGGGAGACCCAGTACTTC; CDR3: CASSIGTSGRETQYF
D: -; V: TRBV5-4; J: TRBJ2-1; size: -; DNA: TGTGCCAGCAGCTTGTGGGCAGAGGGGGGTGAGCAGTTCTTC; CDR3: CASSLWAEGGEQFF
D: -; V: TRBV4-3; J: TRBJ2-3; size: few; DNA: TGCGCCAGCAGCCAAGTGGCCCTTAGAGCGGATTCTAGCACAGATACGCAGTATTTT; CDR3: CASSQVALRADSSTDTQYF
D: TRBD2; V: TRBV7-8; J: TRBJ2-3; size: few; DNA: TGTGCCAGCAGCTCGTTAGCGGGGGGTTGGGGAGATACGCAGTATTTT; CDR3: CASSSLAGGWGDTQYF
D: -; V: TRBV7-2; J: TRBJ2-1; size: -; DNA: TGTGCTGGGGGCCCCTACCTTACCTACAATGAGCAGTTCTTC; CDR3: CAGGPYLTYNEQFF
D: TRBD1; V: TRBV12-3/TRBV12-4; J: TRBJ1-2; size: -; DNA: TGTGCCAGCAGTTCGAGGGACCGACAGGGTGGCTACACCTTC; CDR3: CASSSRDRQGGYTF
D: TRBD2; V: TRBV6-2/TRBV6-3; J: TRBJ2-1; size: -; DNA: TGTGCCAGCAAAGCTAGGCTAGCGGGAGTGTCTTACAATGAGCAGTTCTTC; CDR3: CASKARLAGVSYNEQFF
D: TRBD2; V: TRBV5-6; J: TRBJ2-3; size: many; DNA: TGTGCCAGCAGCAATAAGCGGGGGGAACTAGATACGCAGTATTTT; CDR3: CASSNKRGELDTQYF
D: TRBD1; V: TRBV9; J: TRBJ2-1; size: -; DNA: TGTGCCAGCAGCGCTCCACAGGGGGCGGGTGTTCAGGAGCAGTTCTTC; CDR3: CASSAPQGAGVQEQFF
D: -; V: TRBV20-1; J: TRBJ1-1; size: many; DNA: TGCAGTGCCCCGTTGGAGGGCACTGAAGCTTTCTTT; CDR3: CSAPLEGTEAFF
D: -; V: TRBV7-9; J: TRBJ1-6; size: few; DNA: TGTGCCAGCAGCCACCCCCCGGGTTCCTATAATTCACCCCTCCACTTT; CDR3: CASSHPPGSYNSPLHF
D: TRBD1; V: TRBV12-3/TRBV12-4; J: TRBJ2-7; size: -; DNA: TGTGCCAGCAGTAAAAGACAGGGGGTATCCTACGAGCAGTACTTC; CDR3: CASSKRQGVSYEQYF
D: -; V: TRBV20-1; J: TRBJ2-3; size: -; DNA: TGCAGTGACGGTGGAACAGATACGCAGTATTTT; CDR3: CSDGGTDTQYF
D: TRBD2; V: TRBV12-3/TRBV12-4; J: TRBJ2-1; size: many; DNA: TGTGCCAGCAGTTTAGAGGATCTAGCGGTCCACAATGAGCAGTTCTTC; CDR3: CASSLEDLAVHNEQFF